One TCR beta chain is described in this entry. Its antigen is not identified. Time point given: cycle 4 day 1 (C4D1), after 6 weeks of nivolumab. Relapses following autologous stem cell transplantation were seen in all patients, with brentuximab vedotin exposure varying. The data derive from a study of PD-1 blockade in classical Hodgkin lymphoma. The study, taken as a whole, reports: Lower baseline TCR diversity marked trial partial responders and progressors. Lower baseline TCR diversity was reported for newly diagnosed patients than for healthy donors.

Using immunoSEQ multiplex PCR, the repertoire was profiled, and TCRdb retains in-frame clones only, with some absent. In the table there are about 31,000 clones, roughly 87% of which are singletons. The junction had 10 bases not matched to a gene; V was cut back by 4 bases and J by 2 bases. The CDR3 is 16 residues long. Per the germline V gene, CDR1 is MGHRA and CDR2 is YSYEKL. Sequencing used peripheral blood mononuclear cells (PBMCs), obtained before the fourth cycle of nivolumab. This receptor was taken from a human donor with classical Hodgkin lymphoma. The genes are TRBV4-1 and TRBJ2-7, with TRBD1 matching over 8 bases. For the CDR3, the DNA is TGCGCCAGCAGCCCAGAGCTTAAACAGGGGGCCTACGAGCAGTACTTC. Translating gives CASSPELKQGAYEQYF.